This T cell receptor (beta chain) was found in a study of glioma-infiltrating T cells. Study-level results: Tissue-blood divergence was below expectation in non-neoplastic patients, above in gliomas.

This clonotype ranks as medium-sized (0.01 to 0.1%). The antigen remains unidentified. The iRepertoire nested amplicon-rescue multiplex PCR amplified TCR alpha and beta CDR3s from RNA. TCRdb processed the multiplex PCR reads anew with MiXCR; each CDR3 protein has one entry. The table has some 4,000 distinct CDR3 sequences, approximately 20% seen once. From germline, CDR1 is MGHRA and CDR2 YSYEKL. The CDR3 spans 16 residues. Trimming took 0 bases from V and 0 from J, leaving 9 bases between them. The sequenced sample consisted of glioma tissue, nonneoplastic brain tissue, or PBMCs (not recorded which). The chain is built from TRBV4-1 and TRBJ1-5, with D unresolved. This receptor was identified in a human donor with low-grade glioma or glioblastoma, undergoing nonglioma brain surgery, or in good health (not recorded which). CDR3 protein: CASSQDQVFSNQPQHF. The CDR3 nucleotides read TGCGCCAGCAGCCAAGATCAAGTTTTTAGCAATCAGCCCCAGCATTTT.